This T cell receptor (beta chain) was identified during a study of early T cells in non-severe SARS-CoV-2 infection. This clonotype was counted a few times. MiXCR was run by TCRdb on the 5' RACE reads, yielding one entry per CDR3 protein. The repertoire holds approximately 48,000 distinct CDR3 sequences, with roughly 9.3% as singletons. V was trimmed by 0 bases and J by 8 bases, leaving 13 bases between them. CDR1 is SGHTA and CDR2 is FQGNSA in the germline V gene. The CDR3 is made up of 14 amino acids. Sequenced material: whole blood. The sequence derives from an adult who was a healthcare worker with PCR-confirmed SARS-CoV-2 infection or an uninfected control (not recorded which). The V gene is TRBV7-2, the J gene TRBJ1-1; maybe TRBD1 (5 bases). The CDR3 loop is CASSLAGALGEAFF. CDR3 nucleotide sequence: TGTGCCAGCAGCTTAGCCGGGGCCCTCGGAGAAGCTTTCTTT.